This record covers a single T cell receptor beta chain. The data derive from a study of blood T cell repertoires in COVID-19. Profiling relied on immunoSEQ multiplex PCR, and the TCRdb table lists in-frame clones only, not all of them. The table records a few hundred thousand clones, approximately 87% of them present only once. The source is a woman aged 45-59 years with acute or convalescent COVID-19. Material: peripheral blood.

CDR3 nucleotide sequence: TGTGCCACCAGCAGAGATTGGCGTTGGACTAGCGGTGGGGAGCTGTTTTTT. This codes for CATSRDWRWTSGGELFF. This chain connects TRBV15 to TRBJ2-2, with TRBD2 identical over 10 bases. The germline CDR1 and CDR2 sequences are LNHNV and YYDKDF (reference sequence). J was trimmed by 8 bases and V by 0 bases; bases with no gene match: 9. The CDR3 has 17 amino acids.